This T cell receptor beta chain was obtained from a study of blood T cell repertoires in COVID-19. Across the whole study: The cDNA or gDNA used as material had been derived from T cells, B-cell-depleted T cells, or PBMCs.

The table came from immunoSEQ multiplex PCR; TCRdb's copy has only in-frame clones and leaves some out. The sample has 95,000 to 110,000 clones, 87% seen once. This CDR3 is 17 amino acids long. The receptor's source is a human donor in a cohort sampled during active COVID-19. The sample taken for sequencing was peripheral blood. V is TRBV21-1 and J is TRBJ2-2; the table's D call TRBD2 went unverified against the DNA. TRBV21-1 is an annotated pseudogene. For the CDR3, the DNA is TGTGCCAGCAGCAAAGGATCGCGGGGGGCGAACACCGGGGAGCTGTTTTTT. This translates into CASSKGSRGANTGELFF.